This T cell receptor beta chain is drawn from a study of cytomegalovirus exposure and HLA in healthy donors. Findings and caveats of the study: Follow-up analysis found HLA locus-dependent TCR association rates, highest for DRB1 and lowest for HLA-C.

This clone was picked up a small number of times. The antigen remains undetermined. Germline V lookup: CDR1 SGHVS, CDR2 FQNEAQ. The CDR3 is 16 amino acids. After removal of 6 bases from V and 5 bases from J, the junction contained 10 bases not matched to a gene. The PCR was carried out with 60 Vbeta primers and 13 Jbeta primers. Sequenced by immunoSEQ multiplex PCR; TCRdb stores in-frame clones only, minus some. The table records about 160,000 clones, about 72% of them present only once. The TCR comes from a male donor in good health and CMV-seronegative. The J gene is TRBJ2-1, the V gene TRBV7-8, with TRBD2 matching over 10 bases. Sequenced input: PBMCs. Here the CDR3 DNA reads TGTGCCAGCAGTTCCAGAGAGCGGGGGGGCCACAATGAGCAGTTCTTC. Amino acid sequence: CASSSRERGGHNEQFF.